This entry lists 2 T cell receptor beta chains sequenced from one sample in a study of identifying expanded T cells in peripheral blood. Assay used: immunoSEQ multiplex PCR; TCRdb lists only in-frame clones, some missing. This sample has 45,000 to 75,000 clones, with about 80% found just once. The sequenced material came from blood. These receptors were taken from a person aged 18 to 75 in good health.

This clone is medium-sized within its sample. The rearrangement joins TRBV14 to TRBJ2-3; either TRBD1 or TRBD2 may supply D (5 bases each). Germline V CDR1 and CDR2: SGHDN, FVKESK. This CDR3 region has 14 residues. V was trimmed by 4 bases and J by 6 bases, leaving 14 bases between them. This CDR3 is CASSLRSGRDTQYF. CDR3 nucleotide sequence: TGTGCCAGCAGCCTAAGATCGGGACGGGATACGCAGTATTTT.

The chain carries TRBV2 and TRBJ1-3; TRBD1 might be the D (5 bases). Germline V gene lookup returns CDR1 SNHLY and CDR2 FYNNEI. The CDR3 totals 16 residues. Between the trimmed V and J ends, which lost 3 bases and 2 bases, there was a span of 14 bases. CDR3 region: CASSEGPRGAGNTIYF. The CDR3 bases are TGTGCCAGCAGTGAGGGCCCACGGGGCGCTGGAAACACCATATATTTT.